These 15 T cell receptor beta chains were all obtained from the same sample, sequenced in a study of blood T cell repertoires in COVID-19. Data came from immunoSEQ multiplex PCR; TCRdb stores just in-frame clones and leaves some out. Here the sample spans a few hundred thousand clones, around 87% being singletons. The specimen sequenced was PBMCs or T cells enriched from blood (not recorded which). Receptors originate from a woman under 30 who had recovered from COVID-19.

The chain is built from TRBV21-1 and TRBJ2-3; TRBD1, the table's D call, lacks a check against the DNA. TRBV21-1 is designated a pseudogene. This CDR3 has 14 amino acids. CDR3 bases: TGTGCCACCAACCTCGTGGGACACACAGATACGCAGTATTTT. It translates to CATNLVGHTDTQYF.

The chain recombines TRBV7-2 with TRBJ1-1, with D possibly being TRBD1 (6 bases). CDR3 length equals 14 residues. V was clipped by 0 bases and J by 7 bases, with 12 bases between them. CDR1 and CDR2 from the germline V gene are SGHTA and FQGNSA. In nucleotides, the CDR3 is TGTGCCAGCAGCTTAGCCCCAGGGGCTCTTGAAGCTTTCTTT. Translation gives CASSLAPGALEAFF.

This clone turned up a few times. This chain connects TRBV2 to TRBJ1-5, with D possibly being TRBD1 (5 bases). The germline gives CDR1 SNHLY, CDR2 FYNNEI. This CDR3 spans 16 amino acids. Trimming pared 5 bases from V and 7 bases from J, leaving 21 bases between. Here the CDR3 DNA reads TGTGCCAGCAGTTCCCTTCAGGGTTATATGATCCAGCCCCAGCATTTT. Protein sequence: CASSSLQGYMIQPQHF.

This clone has only one observation. The V call is TRBV27, the J call TRBJ2-1, with 9 bases matching TRBD2. CDR3 size: 14 residues. The V gene end was trimmed by 7 bases and the J gene end by 6 bases; junction bases not matched to a gene: 7. The germline V gene encodes CDR1 MNHEY and CDR2 SMNVEV (reference sequence). This CDR3 reads CASTQGGGANEQFF. CDR3 bases: TGTGCCAGCACCCAGGGCGGGGGGGCCAATGAGCAGTTCTTC.

Only one count was recorded for this clone. The chain links TRBV7-2 to TRBJ2-3, with TRBD1 identical over 9 bases. With 5 bases clipped from V and 6 bases from J, the junction kept 9 bases outside the gene matches. The CDR3 sequence is 15 residues long. CDR1 and CDR2 from the germline V gene are SGHTA and FQGNSA. As DNA, the CDR3 is TGTGCCAGCAGCGACCGGGACAGGGCCCAGGATACGCAGTATTTT. Its translation is CASSDRDRAQDTQYF. Full variable domain (outside the CDR3, taken from reference TRBV7-2 and TRBJ2-3): GAGVSQSPSNKVTEKGKDVELRCDPISGHTALYWYRQSLGQGLEFLIYFQGNSAPDKSGLPSDRFSAERTGGSVSTLTIQRTQQEDSAVYLCASSDRDRAQDTQYFGPGTRLTVL.

The genes are TRBV5-5 and TRBJ1-1; TRBD1 matches at 7 bases. With 0 bases clipped from V and 0 bases from J, the junction kept 5 bases outside the gene matches. CDR3 length equals 16 residues. Germline CDR1 SGHKS, CDR2 YYEKEE (reference sequence). CDR3 sequence reads: CASSLEMGTVNTEAFF. CDR3 bases: TGTGCCAGCAGCTTGGAGATGGGGACAGTGAACACTGAAGCTTTCTTT.

This chain joins TRBV19 and TRBJ1-1; a possible D gene is TRBD1 (5 bases). Trimming took 3 bases from V and 5 from J, leaving 16 bases between them. This CDR3 has 15 residues. Germline CDR1 is LNHDA and CDR2 is SQIVND (reference sequence). The CDR3 nucleotides read TGTGCCAGTAGTATTGTAGGGCAGGGTGGAACTGAAGCTTTCTTT. Translation: CASSIVGQGGTEAFF. Combining the CDR3 with reference TRBV19 and TRBJ1-1 gives the whole variable domain DGGITQSPKYLFRKEGQNVTLSCEQNLNHDAMYWYRQDPGQGLRLIYYSQIVNDFQKGDIAEGYSVSREKKESFPLTVTSAQKNPTAFYLCASSIVGQGGTEAFFGQGTRLTVV.

The CDR3 coding sequence is TGTGCCAGTAGTACAACAGTCGGGATGAACACTGAAGCTTTCTTT. Protein product: CASSTTVGMNTEAFF. V and J are TRBV19 and TRBJ1-1, with D unclear. This CDR3 has 15 amino acids. CDR1 LNHDA and CDR2 SQIVND come from the germline V gene (reference sequence). V dropped 4 bases and J dropped 0 bases, with 12 bases sitting between them.

The chain is built from TRBV27 and TRBJ2-2, with D possibly matching TRBD2 (5 bases). The CDR3 is 16 residues long. Germline V gives CDR1 MNHEY, CDR2 SMNVEV (reference sequence). The V end was cut by 5 bases, the J end by 5 bases, with 18 bases between. CDR3 sequence reads: CASSTGAAGWTGELFF. The CDR3 DNA follows: TGTGCCAGCAGTACCGGAGCCGCGGGTTGGACCGGGGAGCTGTTTTTT.

The chain carries TRBV4-1 and TRBJ1-3; 7 nucleotides match TRBD1. Germline V gene lookup returns CDR1 MGHRA and CDR2 YSYEKL. V gave up 8 bases and J gave up 1 base; unmatched junction bases: 8. This CDR3 has 15 amino acids. The CDR3 region has the DNA TGCGCCAGCGCCAGGGGGTTTGGGTCTGGAAACACCATATATTTT. It encodes CASARGFGSGNTIYF.

J is TRBJ1-5 and V is TRBV10-1; possibly TRBD1 for D (6 bases). Germline assignment: CDR1 WNHNN and CDR2 SYGVQD (reference sequence). The CDR3 extends over 14 amino acids. V was cut by 8 bases and J by 0 bases, with 11 bases left in between. In nucleotides, the CDR3 is TGCGCCAGCCCCACAGGGTATAGCAATCAGCCCCAGCATTTT. Protein sequence: CASPTGYSNQPQHF.

This clone has only one observation. This chain joins TRBV5-1 and TRBJ2-7, with D perhaps matching TRBD1 (6 bases). Trimming removed 4 bases at V and 2 bases at J, with 13 bases between. Germline V gene sequence: CDR1 SGHRS, CDR2 YFSETQ. CDR3 length: 14 residues. CDR3 amino acids: CASSEETGPYEQYF. CDR3 DNA sequence: TGCGCCAGCAGCGAGGAGACAGGTCCCTACGAGCAGTACTTC. The full variable domain, with the rest looked up from reference TRBV5-1 and TRBJ2-7, is KAGVTQTPRYLIKTRGQQVTLSCSPISGHRSVSWYQQTPGQGLQFLFEYFSETQRNKGNFPGRFSGRQFSNSRSEMNVSTLELGDSALYLCASSEETGPYEQYFGPGTRLTVT.

The V and J genes are TRBV29-1 and TRBJ2-5; 8 bases are a match to TRBD2. The germline CDR1 and CDR2 sequences are SQVTM and ANQGSEA. Unmatched junction bases numbered 9, after V lost 0 bases and J lost 9 bases. The CDR3 is 14 amino acids. CDR3: CSVEEGTSNGAQYF. CDR3 nucleotide sequence: TGCAGCGTTGAAGAGGGGACTAGTAACGGGGCCCAGTACTTC.

The J gene is TRBJ2-1, the V gene TRBV5-1; D not resolved. Trimming pared 1 base from V and 0 bases from J, leaving 11 bases between. In germline, CDR1 is SGHRS, CDR2 YFSETQ. The CDR3 totals 16 residues. The CDR3 loop reads CASSLSGRSSYNEQFF. CDR3 DNA sequence: TGCGCCAGCAGCTTGTCTGGCCGCAGCTCCTACAATGAGCAGTTCTTC.

V usage is TRBV9 and J usage is TRBJ2-2; 8 positions match TRBD1. The V segment lost 2 bases and the J segment 4 bases; nucleotides outside the gene matches: 4. The CDR3 runs 15 residues. Germline CDR1 reads SGDLS; CDR2 reads YYNGEE. The CDR3 bases are TGTGCCAGCAGCGTTGGACAGGGCGTCACCGGGGAGCTGTTTTTT. Its translation: CASSVGQGVTGELFF.